One and the same sample provided the 22 T cell receptor beta chains below, sequenced in a study of blood T cells in healthy people across ages. Alongside a J-beta primer mix, a sample-barcoded 5' primer served in a second PCR lasting about 7 to 12 cycles. TCRdb re-analysed the 5' RACE reads in MiXCR, keeping a single row per CDR3 protein. The table has around 1,000,000 distinct CDR3 sequences, 35% to 40% seen once; the top ten hold around 14%. The sample comprised blood. The receptors originated from a man between 18 and 29 years old in good health.

In this sample, this clonotype turned up a few times. V is TRBV5-5 and J is TRBJ2-3; D is unresolved. Trimming shortened V by 0 bases and J by 0 bases, and 11 bases separated the two germline ends. In germline, CDR1 is SGHKS, CDR2 YYEKEE (reference sequence). There are 16 residues in the CDR3. CDR3 region: CASSLVVQRSTDTQYF. CDR3 coding DNA: TGTGCCAGCAGCTTGGTGGTGCAGCGAAGCACAGATACGCAGTATTTT.

This clonotype was picked up a small number of times. This sequence joins TRBV10-3 and TRBJ1-5, with D unclear. The germline V gene encodes CDR1 ENHRY and CDR2 SYGVKD. The CDR3 covers 14 residues. Trimming cost V 2 bases and J 2 bases, with 7 bases left between them. This chain's CDR3 is CAISEILGNQPQHF. The CDR3, as DNA: TGTGCCATCAGTGAGATTTTAGGCAATCAGCCCCAGCATTTT.

The chain couples TRBV10-3 to TRBJ1-5; D is ambiguous. CDR3 length: 14 residues. V lost 3 bases to trimming and J lost 3 bases, with 9 bases between them. The V gene's germline CDR1 is ENHRY and CDR2 SYGVKD. CDR3 amino acids: CAISDVYTNQPQHF. The CDR3 DNA reads TGTGCCATCAGTGATGTATACACCAATCAGCCCCAGCATTTT.

V gene TRBV7-2 combines with J gene TRBJ2-3; the D is unclear. CDR1 and CDR2 from the germline V gene are SGHTA and FQGNSA. This CDR3 region has 15 residues. V dropped 3 bases and J dropped 0 bases, with 10 bases sitting between them. The CDR3 loop is CASSFGSPSTDTQYF. The CDR3 nucleotides read TGTGCCAGCAGCTTTGGCTCTCCAAGCACAGATACGCAGTATTTT.

J is TRBJ2-7 and V is TRBV5-1, with 11 nucleotides matching TRBD1. In germline, CDR1 is SGHRS, CDR2 YFSETQ. CDR3 length equals 17 residues. V was pared by 0 bases and J by 1 base, with 6 bases of the junction left unmatched. CDR3 region: CASSLGDRGDISYEQYF. For the CDR3, the DNA is TGCGCCAGCAGCTTGGGGGACAGGGGGGATATATCCTACGAGCAGTACTTC.

The chain couples TRBV20-1 to TRBJ1-6; D not certain. CDR1 and CDR2 from the germline V gene are DFQATT and SNEGSKA (reference sequence). This CDR3 is 15 amino acids long. Trimming removed 3 bases at V and 9 bases at J, with 18 bases between. The CDR3 protein is CSASARDQKASPLHF. Written as DNA, the CDR3 is TGCAGTGCTAGCGCCCGAGACCAAAAAGCTTCACCCCTCCACTTT.

This clonotype was detected a few times. The V gene is TRBV4-3, the J gene TRBJ2-7; 7 positions match TRBD1. The trim removed 6 bases at V and 0 bases at J, leaving 8 bases unmatched. CDR1 is LGHNA, CDR2 YSLEER, per germline. CDR3 length: 15 amino acids. CDR3 sequence reads: CASSAGQESSYEQYF. The DNA for the CDR3 is TGCGCCAGCAGTGCCGGACAGGAGAGCTCCTACGAGCAGTACTTC.

This clonotype occurred a few times. The V call is TRBV2, the J call TRBJ2-1; 9 bases are shared with TRBD1. V was pared by 11 bases and J by 9 bases, with 11 bases of the junction left unmatched. Germline V gene data show CDR1 as SNHLY and CDR2 as FYNNEI. CDR3 length: 13 residues. The CDR3 region has the DNA TGTGCCGTCTGGGACAGGGTTGGTGGTGAGCAGTTCTTC. Its protein is CAVWDRVGGEQFF.

This rearrangement joins TRBV13 to TRBJ2-7; D may be TRBD1 (6 bases). With 5 bases removed from V and 0 bases from J, the gap between germline ends came to 23 bases. Looked up from germline, CDR1 is PRHDT and CDR2 is FYEKMQ (reference sequence). This CDR3 region has 18 residues. CDR3 DNA: TGTGCCAGCAGCCCCAACAGGGATCGGTTTATAAGCTCCTACGAGCAGTACTTC. This codes for CASSPNRDRFISSYEQYF.

The genes are TRBV6-1 and TRBJ1-5, with 8 nucleotides matching TRBD1. The germline V gene has CDR1 MNHNS and CDR2 SASEGT. This CDR3 region has 19 residues. The V segment lost 5 bases and the J segment 1 base; nucleotides outside the gene matches: 16. The CDR3 nucleotides are TGTGCCAGCAGTCCGATAAGAAAGACAGGGGCTGGGAGCAATCAGCCCCAGCATTTT. Protein: CASSPIRKTGAGSNQPQHF.

The V gene is TRBV20-1, the J gene TRBJ1-2; D is unresolved. CDR3 size: 13 residues. Trimming removed 2 bases at V and 4 bases at J, with 11 bases between. Germline V lookup: CDR1 DFQATT, CDR2 SNEGSKA (reference sequence). CDR3 coding DNA: TGCAGTGCTAGAAGGCAGGTACCCTATGGCTACACCTTC. Translated, it gives CSARRQVPYGYTF.

The chain has TRBV10-3 and TRBJ1-5, with 7 bases fitting TRBD1. This CDR3 has 14 amino acids. From germline, CDR1 is ENHRY and CDR2 SYGVKD. Trimming at V came to 11 bases and at J to 4 bases, leaving 11 bases not matched to a gene. The CDR3 coding sequence is TGTGCCGCCGGGCAGGGGGTCGGTAATCAGCCCCAGCATTTT. Amino acids: CAAGQGVGNQPQHF.

This clonotype was observed a handful of times. CDR3 residues: CASSEDTGFNLREQYF. Here the CDR3 DNA reads TGTGCCAGCAGTGAGGATACAGGGTTTAATCTCCGGGAGCAGTACTTC. J is TRBJ2-4 and V is TRBV25-1, with D perhaps given as TRBD1 or TRBD2 (6 bases each). Trimming removed 3 bases from V and 13 bases from J, with 25 bases in between. Per the germline V gene, CDR1 is MGHDK and CDR2 is SYGVNS. This CDR3 is 16 amino acids long.

This clonotype appeared many times. The V gene is TRBV20-1, the J gene TRBJ2-3; 9 bases are shared with TRBD2. V lost 0 bases and J lost 0; bases outside the gene matches: 4. The length of the CDR3 is 16 residues. The germline V gene encodes CDR1 DFQATT and CDR2 SNEGSKA (reference sequence). The CDR3 here is CSARDLLAGSTDTQYF. The DNA for the CDR3 is TGCAGTGCTAGAGACTTGCTAGCGGGGAGCACAGATACGCAGTATTTT.

The chain links TRBV7-2 to TRBJ2-5; D unresolved. The CDR3 loop spans 14 amino acids. V lost 2 bases, J lost 1 base, and 8 bases lay in between. Germline V gene data show CDR1 as SGHTA and CDR2 as FQGNSA. The CDR3 nucleotides read TGTGCCAGCAGCTTACAACACAGCCAAGAGACCCAGTACTTC. Amino acid sequence: CASSLQHSQETQYF.

This clonotype occurred a few times. The J gene is TRBJ2-6, the V gene TRBV3-1; D not certain. The germline CDR1 and CDR2 sequences are LGHDT and YNNKEL (reference sequence). The CDR3 sequence is 15 residues long. V lost 0 bases and J 2 bases, leaving 5 bases between the germline ends. The CDR3 here is CASSQDWAGANVLTF. As DNA, the CDR3 is TGTGCCAGCAGCCAAGATTGGGCTGGGGCCAACGTCCTGACTTTC.

Worth noting for this clonotype: A junction end diverges from the germline sequence, so it may reflect a read error. This rearrangement joins TRBV5-5 to TRBJ2-1; perhaps TRBD2 as D (6 bases). This CDR3 has 15 residues. CDR1 and CDR2 from the germline V gene are SGHKS and YYEKEE (reference sequence). CDR3 in DNA: TGTGCCAACAGCTTGGTCCGGGGGATCCACAATGAGCAGTTCTTC. Protein: CANSLVRGIHNEQFF.

This clonotype has only a few counts. The chain couples TRBV5-4 to TRBJ1-6; D is ambiguous. The germline V gene has CDR1 SGHNT and CDR2 YYREEE (reference sequence). V lost 0 bases to trimming and J lost 7 bases, with 8 bases between them. The CDR3 has 14 residues. In DNA, the CDR3 is TGTGCCAGCAGCTTGGACGGAGAGAATTCACCCCTCCACTTT. It is translated as CASSLDGENSPLHF.

This sequence joins TRBV7-9 and TRBJ2-7, with D unresolved. CDR3 length: 14 residues. The germline V gene encodes CDR1 SEHNR and CDR2 FQNEAQ (reference sequence). V lost 5 bases and J 1 base, leaving 12 bases between the germline ends. CDR3 in amino acids: CASSPGPNSYEQYF. CDR3 nucleotide sequence: TGTGCCAGCAGCCCGGGTCCGAATTCCTACGAGCAGTACTTC.

J is TRBJ1-5 and V is TRBV5-1, with D possibly matching TRBD1 (5 bases). V shed 2 bases and J shed 6 bases, with 15 bases lying between them. The CDR3 sequence is 15 residues long. CDR1 is SGHRS and CDR2 is YFSETQ in the germline V gene. The CDR3 bases are TGCGCCAGCAGCTTTACAGGTAGTGGTAGTCAGCCCCAGCATTTT. As protein: CASSFTGSGSQPQHF.

V and J are TRBV20-1 and TRBJ1-1; weak D call: TRBD1 (6 bases). This CDR3 has 14 residues. The germline V and J ends were trimmed by 4 bases and 3 bases, with 15 bases remaining between them. Germline assignment: CDR1 DFQATT and CDR2 SNEGSKA (reference sequence). The CDR3 coding sequence is TGCAGTGCTACCGACCCGGGGGGCGACACTGAAGCTTTCTTT. Its translation is CSATDPGGDTEAFF.

The chain carries TRBV2 and TRBJ2-2; D may be TRBD2 (5 bases). Germline assignment: CDR1 SNHLY and CDR2 FYNNEI. Deletions cut 2 bases from V and 0 bases from J, with 10 bases between. The CDR3 length is 16 residues. CDR3 residues: CASSELGRANTGELFF. The CDR3 DNA sequence: TGTGCCAGCAGTGAACTAGGGAGAGCGAACACCGGGGAGCTGTTTTTT.